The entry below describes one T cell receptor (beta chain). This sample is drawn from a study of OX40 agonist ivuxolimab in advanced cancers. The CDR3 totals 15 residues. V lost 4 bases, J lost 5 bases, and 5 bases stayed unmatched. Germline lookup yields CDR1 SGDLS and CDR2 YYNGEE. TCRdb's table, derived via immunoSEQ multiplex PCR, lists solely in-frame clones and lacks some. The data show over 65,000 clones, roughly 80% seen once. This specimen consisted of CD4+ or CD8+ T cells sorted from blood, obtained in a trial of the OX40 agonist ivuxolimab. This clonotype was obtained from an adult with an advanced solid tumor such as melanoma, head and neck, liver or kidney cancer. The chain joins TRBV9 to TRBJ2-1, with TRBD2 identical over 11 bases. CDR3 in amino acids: CASSLRLAGNNEQFF. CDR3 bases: TGTGCCAGCAGCCTAAGACTAGCGGGAAACAATGAGCAGTTCTTC.